This TCR beta chain was identified during a study of cytomegalovirus exposure and HLA in healthy donors (dated by TCRdb to 2017 to 2019). For the wider study: An earlier analysis of some 600 of the donors reported roughly 300 Gb of sequence data and 90 million to 120 million unique TCR beta sequences obtained from 150 million to 200 million T cells. About 330 gigabases of sequencing data and 91 million or so unique TCR sequences made up an early release that covered approximately 650 HLA-typed donors. Among the roughly 410 genotyped donors, approximately 82% belonged to the genetic ancestry cluster associated with self-reported Caucasian donors. The study aimed to test whether signatures of past pathogen exposure could be identified by cataloging public T cell receptors. The T cell repertoires of 666 subjects were profiled by immunosequencing and related to cytomegalovirus serostatus. Besides the first cohort of more than 650 subjects, a separate validation cohort made up of roughly 120 different subjects was used. To predict cytomegalovirus infection status, the study combined high-throughput TCR immunosequencing, statistical association of individual TCRs with disease status, and machine learning. To study patterns of TCR occurrence, a later analysis re-analyzed previously published TCR beta repertoires from 700 or so donors and added high-resolution HLA genotyping. Rather than drawing on any new phenotypic data, the later analysis identified candidate immune exposures from TCR beta sequences and the way those sequences occurred across donors. An earlier analysis of approximately 630 of the donors applied high-throughput TCR beta sequencing to assess whether each TCR beta V gene segment acted as functional or pseudogenic. Donor age, sex, ethnicity and CMV serostatus were collected together with the repertoire data. Genome-wide SNP genotypes for about three fifths of the roughly 700 donors were used in a later genetic analysis, which treated that subset as a discovery cohort. All discovery cohort repertoires had been generated using a single sequencing platform. Class I and class II HLA loci were covered by the typing at four-digit resolution. Typing coverage differed by locus: A, B, C, DRB1 and DQB1 were typed in about 629-640 donors, DQA1 in about 550, DPA1 in nearly 610, and DPB1 in 400 to 490. Because of strong linkage in the cohort, a few DR-DQ haplotypes were treated as single units for association and clustering. Among some 400 genotyped donors of the cohort, an average of approximately 240,000 unique TCR beta nucleotide sequences was sequenced per donor, of which 15% to 20% were non-productive.

The CDR3 numbers 20 residues from cysteine through phenylalanine. Only CDR3 DNA is held: 60 bases, read in frame from base 1. According to the germline V gene, CDR1 reads SGHVS and CDR2 reads FQNEAQ. V is pruned by 5 bases and J by 1 base, leaving 12 bases of the junction without a gene match. Results the study describes overall, beyond this receptor: The earlier analysis of about 600 of the donors excluded seventeen rarely observed V segments, including chromosome 9 orphons, because counts were too low. According to a later analysis, most CMV-associated TCR beta chains appeared to be HLA-restricted, and the HLA associations seemed to be driven largely by CMV exposure. A further reported finding was that TCR beta sequences accurately predicted the HLA-A and HLA-B alleles for most subjects in the first cohort. Because HLA typing was missing for some donors at each locus, association tests included only the typed subset. The only immune exposure information available for the cohort was CMV serostatus. A few of the identified cytomegalovirus-associated TCR beta chains were confirmed in vitro to be specific for cytomegalovirus antigens. In a later genetic analysis, a missense DCLRE1C variant was associated with V-gene and J-gene trimming of TCR beta chains, and the association was replicated in an independent cohort. The presence/absence analyses assumed that sequencing depth was roughly uniform across donors, and that assumption may not be true. Correlated functional status among segregating V segments might reflect linkage disequilibrium, but an unknown experimental factor could not be ruled out. Compared with the 666-donor mean, donors in an Asian-associated ancestry cluster had fewer N-insertions in productive TCRs, according to a later genetic analysis. While some public TCRs were present in many individuals, most TCR sequences turned up only very rarely across donors. In an earlier analysis of approximately 590 of the donors, most TCR beta V segments appeared in productive rearrangements about 90% or about 30% of the time, broadly matching IMGT annotations. In the study, around 150 TCR beta chains were listed as associated with cytomegalovirus. Strong co-occurrence of HLA alleles, especially DR and DQ, made assigning TCR associations to individual alleles difficult. Specific HLA alleles were associated with 18,000 or so TCR beta sequences at a false discovery rate of 0.05 in a later analysis. This cohort had only TCR beta chains sequenced, and the lack of alpha or paired-chain data limited which features could be detected. In a later analysis, HLA-associated TCR beta chains were found to be more clonally expanded and to have lower generation probabilities than equally common non-associated chains. Several of the top co-occurrence clusters appeared to be linked to parvovirus B19, influenza, CMV and Epstein-Barr virus, according to a later analysis. Some IMGT-functional V segments, including TRBV6-2 and TRBV6-3, could not be told apart with the 87-base-pair reads, so those segments were excluded. The classifier was reported to diagnose cytomegalovirus status with high specificity and sensitivity in both the original and validation cohorts. A group of highly shared sequence variants was considered likely to be a technical artifact of the sequencing pipeline. According to a later analysis, TCR association rates differed among HLA loci, with DRB1 alleles showing the most associated TCRs and HLA-C alleles showing the fewest. The authors suggested that the approach could potentially be extended to other disease states and immunological phenotypes.

The cohort comprised around 690 healthy bone marrow donors. All cohort members were sampled while nominally healthy, although unrecorded immune exposures were likely present. The donor tested CMV seronegative, placing the donor among the 352 seronegative members of the cohort. Every donor gave a peripheral blood sample, and the peripheral blood mononuclear cells from that sample were used for TCR beta sequencing. The Qiagen DNeasy Blood Extraction Kit was used to extract genomic DNA from the blood cell samples. The library relied on the immunoSEQ multiplex PCR assay. For the multiplex PCR, a mixture combining 60 forward primers for TCR Vbeta segments and 13 reverse primers for TCR Jbeta segments was used. A multiplex PCR assay on genomic DNA amplified the CDR3 region of rearranged TCR beta genes. Amplified TCR beta libraries were sequenced as 87-base-pair reads on the Illumina HiSeq System. As for the authors' bioinformatics: A later analysis tallied 75 million to 95 million unique TCR beta chains across the 640 or so repertoires, and some 10 million of those chains were shared by two or more donors. A nearest-neighbor algorithm error-corrected the raw reads and collapsed the reads into unique sequences, merging closely related sequences to remove PCR and sequencing errors. CDR3 sequences were aligned to IMGT reference sequences to assign V, D and J gene segments. For a sequence to be retained, a match of at least six nucleotides to both a V gene segment and a J gene segment was required. Rearrangements were called productive when the CDR3 lacked stop codons and stayed in frame with V and J; all others were non-productive. Following IMGT convention, CDR3 was defined as the stretch from the second conserved V-encoded cysteine up to the conserved J-encoded phenylalanine. Sequences without an unambiguous match to a single V gene segment were excluded from the earlier analysis of a few hundred of the donors. An earlier analysis of 587 of the donors called V segments functional above 56.7% productive rearrangements and segregating when the between-donor standard deviation exceeded 5%. To diagnose cytomegalovirus status from the catalog of TCR beta chain sequences, a statistical classification framework was built. In a later analysis, TCR nucleotide sequences were compared against IMGT/GENE-DB human TR gene sequences so that V and J genes could be assigned. The TCRdist pipeline was used in a later analysis to assign CDR3 sequences and most-parsimonious VDJ recombination scenarios. A later analysis defined each TCR beta chain by its CDR3 amino acid sequence plus V-gene family, and excluded reads lacking a unique V-gene family. In a later analysis, 500 to 700 highly shared, low-generation-probability nucleotide sequences were removed to address suspected cross-contamination and a sequencing artifact. A later analysis calculated a clonal expansion index for each public chain from normalized within-repertoire ranks of inferred template counts. In a later analysis, generation probabilities were computed with a VDJ recombination model fitted to out-of-frame rearrangements, and the resulting probabilities were checked against IGoR. In a later analysis, hypergeometric tests were used to score TCR-TCR, TCR-HLA and TCR-CMV co-occurrence, with a repertoire-size bias correction applied to TCR pairs. A later analysis estimated false discovery rates by permuting HLA or CMV assignments 20 times. In a later analysis, co-occurring TCRs were grouped with DBSCAN, and TCRdist sequence similarity was added when clustering was performed within HLA-allele-positive subsets. Repertoires with fewer than 30,000 or more than 120,000 public chains were left out of co-occurrence clustering, as were about 5 repertoires with anomalous nucleotide sharing. TCRdb stores this immuneACCESS table with in-frame sequences only. Part of the clones is absent; in the studies checked, under half of the shortfall reflects unresolved V genes, and no reason is known for the rest. From that table come the V and J calls and clone size; the DNA was used to work out D and trimming. Present in this sample are some 160,000 clones, around 77% of which were seen just once. The ten most abundant clones make up 1.5% to 2% of the sample.

Comment on this clone: The antigen this receptor binds is unknown. Base qualities are missing; no much larger clone stands one base away.

The clonotype comes from a woman aged 25 to 39 in good health and CMV-seronegative. Input material: PBMCs. The chain is assembled from TRBV7-8 and TRBJ2-4; TRBD2 fits 15 bases in the junction. The sequence in DNA is TGTGCCAGCAGCCACGGACTAGCGGGAGGGCCCATGCATGCCAAAAACATTCAGTACTTC. Its protein reads: CASSHGLAGGPMHAKNIQYF.